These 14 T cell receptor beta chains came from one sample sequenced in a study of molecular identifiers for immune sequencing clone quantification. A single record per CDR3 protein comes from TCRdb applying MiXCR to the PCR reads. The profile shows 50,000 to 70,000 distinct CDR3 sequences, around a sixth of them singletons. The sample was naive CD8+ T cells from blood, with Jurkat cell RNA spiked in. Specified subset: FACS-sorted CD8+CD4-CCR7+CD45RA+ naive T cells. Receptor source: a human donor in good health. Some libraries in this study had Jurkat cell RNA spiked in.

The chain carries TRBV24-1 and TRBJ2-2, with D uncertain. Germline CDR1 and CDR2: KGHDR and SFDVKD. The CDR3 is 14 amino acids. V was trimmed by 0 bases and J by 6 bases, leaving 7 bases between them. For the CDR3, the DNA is TGTGCCACCAGTGATTTGCGGGTTTCCGGGGAGCTGTTTTTT. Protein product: CATSDLRVSGELFF.

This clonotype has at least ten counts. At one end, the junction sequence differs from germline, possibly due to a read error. The CDR3 nucleotides read TGTGCCAGTAGAATAGCGGGAGGGGCCTACGAGCAGTACTTC. It specifies CASRIAGGAYEQYF. The chain joins TRBV19 to TRBJ2-7; TRBD2 aligns across 11 bases. The germline CDR1 and CDR2 sequences are LNHDA and SQIVND (reference sequence). The CDR3 spans 14 residues.

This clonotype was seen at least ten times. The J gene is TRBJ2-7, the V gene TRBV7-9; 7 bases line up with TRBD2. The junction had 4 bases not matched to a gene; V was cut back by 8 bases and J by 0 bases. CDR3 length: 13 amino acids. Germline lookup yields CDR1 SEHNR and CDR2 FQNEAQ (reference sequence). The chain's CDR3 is CASSSGISYEQYF. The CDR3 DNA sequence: TGTGCCAGCTCTAGCGGAATCTCCTACGAGCAGTACTTC. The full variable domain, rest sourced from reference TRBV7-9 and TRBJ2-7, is DTGVSQNPRHKITKRGQNVTFRCDPISEHNRLYWYRQTLGQGPEFLTYFQNEAQLEKSRLLSDRFSAERPKGSFSTLEIQRTEQGDSAMYLCASSSGISYEQYFGPGTRLTVT.

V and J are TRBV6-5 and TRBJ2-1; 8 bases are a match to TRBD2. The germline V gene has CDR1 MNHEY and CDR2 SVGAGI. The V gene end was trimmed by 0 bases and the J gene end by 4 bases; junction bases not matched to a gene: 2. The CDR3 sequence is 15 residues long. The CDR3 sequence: CASSYSASGYNEQFF. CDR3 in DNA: TGTGCCAGCAGTTACTCGGCTAGCGGGTACAATGAGCAGTTCTTC.

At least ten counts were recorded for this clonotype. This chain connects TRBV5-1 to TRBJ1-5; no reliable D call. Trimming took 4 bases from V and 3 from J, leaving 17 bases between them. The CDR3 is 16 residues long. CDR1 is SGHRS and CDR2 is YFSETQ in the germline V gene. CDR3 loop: CASSLSGLDINQPQHF. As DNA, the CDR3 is TGCGCCAGCAGCCTCAGCGGTTTAGATATCAATCAGCCCCAGCATTTT.

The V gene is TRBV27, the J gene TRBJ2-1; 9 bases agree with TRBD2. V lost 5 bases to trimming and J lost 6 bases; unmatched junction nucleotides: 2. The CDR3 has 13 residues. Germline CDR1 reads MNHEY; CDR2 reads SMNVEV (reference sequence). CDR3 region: CASSPGLANEQFF. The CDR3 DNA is TGTGCCAGCAGTCCGGGACTAGCCAATGAGCAGTTCTTC.

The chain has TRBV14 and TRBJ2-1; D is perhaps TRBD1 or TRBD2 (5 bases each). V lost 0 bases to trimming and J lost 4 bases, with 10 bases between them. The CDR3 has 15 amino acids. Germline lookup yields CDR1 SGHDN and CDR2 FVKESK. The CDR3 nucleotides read TGTGCCAGCAGCCAAGAGGGACCTCTTTACAATGAGCAGTTCTTC. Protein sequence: CASSQEGPLYNEQFF. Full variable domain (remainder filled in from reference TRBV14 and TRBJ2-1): EAGVTQFPSHSVIEKGQTVTLRCDPISGHDNLYWYRRVMGKEIKFLLHFVKESKQDESGMPNNRFLAERTGGTYSTLKVQPAELEDSGVYFCASSQEGPLYNEQFFGPGTRLTVL.

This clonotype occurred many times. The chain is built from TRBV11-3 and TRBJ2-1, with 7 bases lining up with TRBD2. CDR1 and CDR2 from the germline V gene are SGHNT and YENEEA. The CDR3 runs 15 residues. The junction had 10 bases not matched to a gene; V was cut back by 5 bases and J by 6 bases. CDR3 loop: CASSPAGLVINEQFF. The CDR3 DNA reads TGTGCCAGCAGCCCAGCGGGGCTCGTGATCAATGAGCAGTTCTTC.

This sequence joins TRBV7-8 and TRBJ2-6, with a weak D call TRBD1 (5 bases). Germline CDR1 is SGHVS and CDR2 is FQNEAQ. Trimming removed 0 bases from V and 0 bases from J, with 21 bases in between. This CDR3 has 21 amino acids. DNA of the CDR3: TGTGCCAGCAGCTTAGCAGTTGAGAGACAGTCCAAACGCTCTGGGGCCAACGTCCTGACTTTC. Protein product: CASSLAVERQSKRSGANVLTF.

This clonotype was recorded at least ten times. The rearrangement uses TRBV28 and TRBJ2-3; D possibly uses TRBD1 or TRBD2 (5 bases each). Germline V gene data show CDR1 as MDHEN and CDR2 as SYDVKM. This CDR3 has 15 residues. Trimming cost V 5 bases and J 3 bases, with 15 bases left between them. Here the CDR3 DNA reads TGTGCCAGCAGTGGGCTCGGGGCCAAAACAGATACGCAGTATTTT. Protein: CASSGLGAKTDTQYF.

CDR3 region: CASSSTGFGETQYF. The CDR3 DNA follows: TGTGCCAGCAGTTCGACAGGGTTTGGAGAGACCCAGTACTTC. The V call is TRBV12-3 or TRBV12-4, the J call TRBJ2-5; 7 bases map to TRBD1. This CDR3 region has 14 residues. Trimming cost V 4 bases and J 4 bases; bases outside gene matches: 6.

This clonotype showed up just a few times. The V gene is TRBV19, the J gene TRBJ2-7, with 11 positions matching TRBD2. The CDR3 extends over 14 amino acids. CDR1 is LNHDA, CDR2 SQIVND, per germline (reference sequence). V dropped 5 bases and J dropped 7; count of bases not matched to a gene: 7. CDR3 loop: CASSATSGSYEQYF. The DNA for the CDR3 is TGTGCCAGTAGTGCCACTAGCGGGAGTTATGAGCAGTACTTC.

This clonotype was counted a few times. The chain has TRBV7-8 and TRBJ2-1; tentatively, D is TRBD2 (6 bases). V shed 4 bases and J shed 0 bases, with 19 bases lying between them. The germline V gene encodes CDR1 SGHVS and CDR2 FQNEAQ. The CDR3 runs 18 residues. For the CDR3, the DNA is TGTGCCAGCAGCTCCCCCAAAATAGCGGATAGCTCCTACAATGAGCAGTTCTTC. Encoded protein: CASSSPKIADSSYNEQFF.

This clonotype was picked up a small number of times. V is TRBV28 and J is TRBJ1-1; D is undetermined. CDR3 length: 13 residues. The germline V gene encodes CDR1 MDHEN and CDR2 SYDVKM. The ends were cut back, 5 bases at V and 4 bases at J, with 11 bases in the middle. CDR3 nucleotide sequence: TGTGCCAGCAGTGGGAGGTCGGTCACTGAAGCTTTCTTT. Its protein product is CASSGRSVTEAFF.